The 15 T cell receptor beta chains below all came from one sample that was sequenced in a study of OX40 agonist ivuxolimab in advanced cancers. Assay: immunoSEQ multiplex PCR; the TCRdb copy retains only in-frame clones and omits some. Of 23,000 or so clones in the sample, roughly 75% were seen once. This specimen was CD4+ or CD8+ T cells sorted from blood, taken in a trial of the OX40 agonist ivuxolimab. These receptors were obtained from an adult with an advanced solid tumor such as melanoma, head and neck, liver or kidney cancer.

CDR3 region: CASRQGSNTEAFF. CDR3 sequence (DNA): TGCGCCAGCAGGCAGGGCTCGAACACTGAAGCTTTCTTT. The chain links TRBV5-1 to TRBJ1-1, with D tentatively TRBD1 (5 bases). Germline V CDR1 and CDR2: SGHRS, YFSETQ. The length of the CDR3 is 13 residues. V was trimmed by 5 bases and J by 1 base, leaving 9 bases between them. The full variable domain, with the rest looked up from reference TRBV5-1 and TRBJ1-1, is KAGVTQTPRYLIKTRGQQVTLSCSPISGHRSVSWYQQTPGQGLQFLFEYFSETQRNKGNFPGRFSGRQFSNSRSEMNVSTLELGDSALYLCASRQGSNTEAFFGQGTRLTVV.

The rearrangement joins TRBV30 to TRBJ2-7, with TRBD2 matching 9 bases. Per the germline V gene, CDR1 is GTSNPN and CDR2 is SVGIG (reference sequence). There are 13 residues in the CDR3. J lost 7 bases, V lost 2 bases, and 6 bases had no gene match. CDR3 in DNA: TGTGCCTGGAGTTTGGCGGGAGGGAGGGAGCAGTACTTC. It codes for CAWSLAGGREQYF.

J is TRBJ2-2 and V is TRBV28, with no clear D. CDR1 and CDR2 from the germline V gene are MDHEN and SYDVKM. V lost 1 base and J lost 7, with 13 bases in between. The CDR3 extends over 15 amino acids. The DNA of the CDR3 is TGTGCCAGCAGTTTATTATTAACGGGCGGCGGGGAGCTGTTTTTT. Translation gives CASSLLLTGGGELFF.

The CDR3 loop reads CASSILGTGGYNEQFF. In nucleotides, the CDR3 is TGTGCCAGTAGTATCCTTGGGACAGGGGGCTACAATGAGCAGTTCTTC. The chain combines TRBV19 with TRBJ2-1, with 11 bases that match TRBD1. CDR3 length equals 16 residues. Trimming cost V 3 bases and J 3 bases; bases outside gene matches: 4. The germline V gene encodes CDR1 LNHDA and CDR2 SQIVND (reference sequence). The whole variable domain, filled in from reference TRBV19 and TRBJ2-1, reads DGGITQSPKYLFRKEGQNVTLSCEQNLNHDAMYWYRQDPGQGLRLIYYSQIVNDFQKGDIAEGYSVSREKKESFPLTVTSAQKNPTAFYLCASSILGTGGYNEQFFGPGTRLTVL.

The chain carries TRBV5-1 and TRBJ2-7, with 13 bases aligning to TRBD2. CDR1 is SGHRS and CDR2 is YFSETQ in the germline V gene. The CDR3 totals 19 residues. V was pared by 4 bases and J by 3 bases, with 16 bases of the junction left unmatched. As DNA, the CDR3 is TGCGCCAGCAGCCCCCGACTAGCGGGAGGCCCCGCCCCCCTCTACGAGCAGTACTTC. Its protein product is CASSPRLAGGPAPLYEQYF.

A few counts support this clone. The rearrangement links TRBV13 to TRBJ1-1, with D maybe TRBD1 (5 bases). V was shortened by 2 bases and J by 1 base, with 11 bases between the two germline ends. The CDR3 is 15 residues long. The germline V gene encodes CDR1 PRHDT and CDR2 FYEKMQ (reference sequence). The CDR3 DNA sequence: TGTGCCAGCAGCTTACCGGGGGTCTGGAACACTGAAGCTTTCTTT. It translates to CASSLPGVWNTEAFF.

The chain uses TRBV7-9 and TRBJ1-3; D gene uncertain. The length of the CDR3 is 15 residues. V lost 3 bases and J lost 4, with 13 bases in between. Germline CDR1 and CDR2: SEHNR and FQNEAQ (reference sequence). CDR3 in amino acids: CASSLLEGSGNTIYF. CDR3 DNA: TGTGCCAGCAGCTTGCTAGAGGGCTCCGGAAACACCATATATTTT.

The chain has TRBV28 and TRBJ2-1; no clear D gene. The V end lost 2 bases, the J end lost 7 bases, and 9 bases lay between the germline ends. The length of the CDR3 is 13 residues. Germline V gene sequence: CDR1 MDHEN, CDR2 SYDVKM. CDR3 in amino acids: CASSLVARNEQFF. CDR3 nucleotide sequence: TGTGCCAGCAGTTTAGTAGCTAGGAATGAGCAGTTCTTC. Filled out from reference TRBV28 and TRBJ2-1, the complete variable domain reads DVKVTQSSRYLVKRTGEKVFLECVQDMDHENMFWYRQDPGLGLRLIYFSYDVKMKEKGDIPEGYSVSREKKERFSLILESASTNQTSMYLCASSLVARNEQFFGPGTRLTVL.

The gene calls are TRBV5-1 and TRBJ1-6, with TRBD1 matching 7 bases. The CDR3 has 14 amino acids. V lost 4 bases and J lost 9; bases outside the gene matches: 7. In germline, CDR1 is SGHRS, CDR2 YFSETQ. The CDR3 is CASSLGQAGSPLHF. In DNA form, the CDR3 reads TGCGCCAGCAGCCTAGGACAGGCAGGTTCACCCCTCCACTTT.

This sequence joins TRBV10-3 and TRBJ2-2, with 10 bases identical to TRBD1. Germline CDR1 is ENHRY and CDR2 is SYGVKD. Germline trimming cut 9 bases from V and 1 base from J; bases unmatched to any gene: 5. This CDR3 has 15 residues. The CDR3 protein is CAMRGQGWNTGELFF. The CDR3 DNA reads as TGTGCCATGAGGGGACAGGGGTGGAACACCGGGGAGCTGTTTTTT.

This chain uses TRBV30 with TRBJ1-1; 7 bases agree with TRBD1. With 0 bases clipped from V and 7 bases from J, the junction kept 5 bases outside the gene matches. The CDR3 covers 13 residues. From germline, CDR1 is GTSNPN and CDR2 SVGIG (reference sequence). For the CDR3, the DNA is TGTGCCTGGAGTGTAGAGGGGGCCCTTGAAGCTTTCTTT. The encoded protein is CAWSVEGALEAFF.

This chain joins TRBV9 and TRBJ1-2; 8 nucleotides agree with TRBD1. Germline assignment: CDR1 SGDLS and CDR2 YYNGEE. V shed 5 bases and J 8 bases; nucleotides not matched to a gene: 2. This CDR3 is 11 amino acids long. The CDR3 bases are TGTGCCAGCAGAGCAGGGGGCGGCTACACCTTC. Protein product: CASRAGGGYTF.

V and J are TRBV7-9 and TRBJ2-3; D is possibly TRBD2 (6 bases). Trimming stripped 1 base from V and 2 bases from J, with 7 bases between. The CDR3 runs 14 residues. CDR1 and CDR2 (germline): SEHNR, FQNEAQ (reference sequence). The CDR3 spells CASSLVADTDTQYF. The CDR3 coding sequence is TGTGCCAGCAGCTTAGTAGCGGACACAGATACGCAGTATTTT.

CDR3 sequence reads: CASSRDHTDTQYF. CDR3 nucleotide sequence: TGTGCCAGCAGCCGGGACCACACAGATACGCAGTATTTT. V is TRBV7-3 and J is TRBJ2-3; the D gene could be TRBD1 or TRBD2 (5 bases each). Trimming took off 5 bases at V and 2 bases at J, with 8 bases between the two ends. This CDR3 has 13 residues. From germline, CDR1 is SGHTA and CDR2 FQGTGA.

The CDR3 loop reads CASSQFGQGYEQYF. CDR3 coding DNA: TGTGCCAGCAGCCAATTCGGACAGGGGTACGAGCAGTACTTC. This rearrangement joins TRBV14 to TRBJ2-7, with 9 bases identical to TRBD1. Looked up from germline, CDR1 is SGHDN and CDR2 is FVKESK. The CDR3 consists of 14 residues. The V segment lost 2 bases and the J segment 4 bases; nucleotides outside the gene matches: 3.